This T cell receptor beta chain was sequenced during a study of T cells in Graves' hyperthyroidism and ophthalmopathy (dated by TCRdb to between 2017 and 2020). For the wider study: Peripheral blood samples were taken at initial diagnosis, before any treatment was given. To identify TCR V-J signatures that set the groups apart, the researchers used a discovery cohort of 100 or so patients, made up of under 50 with Graves' ophthalmopathy and 57 with stable Graves' hyperthyroidism. Prospective prediction of ophthalmopathy was tested in an independent validation cohort of some 20 hyperthyroidism patients and 17 patients who later progressed to ophthalmopathy. The 90 or so discovery patients were randomly split 7:3 into training and test sets. In roughly six Graves' hyperthyroidism patients, the study also compared T-cell repertoires from thyroid tissue with T-cell repertoires from blood. Following sampling, methimazole starting at 30 mg daily was given to hyperthyroidism patients, and high-dose intravenous methylprednisolone was given to ophthalmopathy patients. The paper describes TCR Vbeta CDR3 sequencing of around 140 peripheral blood samples, made up of some 40 ophthalmopathy patients, some 76 hyperthyroidism patients and 17 progressor patients. The investigation overall reported the following: In validation, the model predicted progression to ophthalmopathy a median of approximately 6.3 months before onset, with about 64% sensitivity and roughly 73% specificity. No statistical method was used to fix the sample size in advance, and group allocation was not hidden from the investigators. Most expanded thyroid clonotypes (frequency above 0.001) were also detected in blood, suggesting blood repertoires may reflect thyroid immune responses. A 13 V-J signature model separated ophthalmopathy from stable hyperthyroidism, with 87.88% sensitivity and about 81% specificity in cross-validation and 80%/75% in testing.

Ophthalmopathy patients had moderately to severely active disease, with a Clinical Activity Score of 3 or more, a NOSPECS grade of 4 or more, and a disease duration of less than 3 months. Patients with uncontrolled infections, other autoimmune diseases, pregnancy or lactation were excluded. Diagnoses relied on clinical symptoms, serum thyroxine and TRAb, thyroid ultrasound and orbital computed tomography. PBMCs were separated from about 10 ml of fresh peripheral blood using Ficoll-Paque density gradient centrifugation. Trizol reagent was used to extract total RNA, and RNA quality was then checked on an Agilent 2100 Bioanalyzer. This clonotype was recorded many times. Its antigen is not yet known. Per-base quality was not reported, and no clone a single base away is much larger than it. The TCR beta CDR3 regions were amplified from RNA transcripts. The TCR CDR3 was subjected to a first round of RT-PCR using the HTBI primer set and the Qiagen OneStep RT-PCR kit. Libraries were constructed in a second round of multiplex PCR, after which size selection and purification were performed. Paired-end sequencing of the libraries was performed with 100 bp reads on an Illumina HiSeq2000. As for the authors' bioinformatics: Raw data were processed with SOAPnuke, discarding reads with adapters, uncalled bases, mean Phred below 15, or no exact constant-primer or identifier match. COPE v1.2.5 was used to merge high-quality paired reads, and clonotypes were defined as unique nucleotide sequences. Clonotypes were aligned to IMGT TRBV, TRBD and TRBJ reference segments using MiTCR v1.1. Only V-J combinations with frequency above 0.0001, covering about 99% of repertoires, were analysed. A TCS score was defined as the ratio between F50 (clonal expansion) and ExV (chaos), using BLOSUM62-based TCRdist between CDR3 peptides within each V-J. Welch's t-statistics and random forest reduced approximately 520 V-J features to 13, which were used in a naive Bayes classifier (R e1071). Using fastp trimming at Q25 and MiXCR clonotype assembly, TCRdb reanalyzed the public sequencing data and kept in-frame beta chains. Rows merge per CDR3 protein into single entries with the most common DNA and genes. Here the V and J calls rest on TCRdb's processing, not on the authors' analysis. The sample records hundreds of thousands of distinct CDR3 sequences, roughly 13% of which are singletons. The top ten hold 30% to 40% of the sample.

The CDR3 has 14 amino acids, counting the end cysteine and phenylalanine. CDR3 DNA only is kept here, 42 bases in frame from base 1. Trimming costs V 6 bases and J 6 bases, and their ends lie 18 bases apart. Looking up the germline V gene yields CDR1 MNHEY and CDR2 SVGEGT. The sequence links TRBV6-2 or TRBV6-3 to TRBJ2-7; the D segment may tentatively be TRBD1 or TRBD2, each giving 5 matched bases. The receptor's source is a middle-aged woman with Graves' ophthalmopathy. Source material: blood. This receptor carries the CDR3 CASSQTGALGEQYF. The bases are TGTGCCAGCAGCCAAACCGGGGCCCTCGGCGAGCAGTACTTC.